The 3 T cell receptor beta chains listed next were all sequenced from one sample in a study of early T cells in non-severe SARS-CoV-2 infection. From the 5' RACE reads, TCRdb called clonotypes with MiXCR, one entry per CDR3 protein. The sample shows tens of thousands of distinct CDR3 sequences, 9% to 10% of them seen only once. Material: whole blood, obtained at baseline. The receptors stem from an adult who was a healthcare worker with PCR-confirmed SARS-CoV-2 infection or an uninfected control (not recorded which).

This chain connects TRBV10-3 to TRBJ1-1, with D unclear. The CDR3 is 14 amino acids. In germline, CDR1 is ENHRY, CDR2 SYGVKD. V was pared by 3 bases and J by 2 bases, with 10 bases between. CDR3 residues: CAISEERPNTEAFF. CDR3 bases: TGTGCCATCAGTGAAGAACGACCAAACACTGAAGCTTTCTTT.

This clonotype showed up many times. The chain has TRBV28 and TRBJ2-1, with D unclear. Germline-derived CDR1 and CDR2 are MDHEN and SYDVKM. V was pared by 8 bases and J by 7 bases, with 9 bases between. The CDR3 spans 11 residues. The CDR3 sequence is CASARRNEQFF. In DNA form, the CDR3 reads TGTGCCAGCGCCCGACGGAATGAGCAGTTCTTC. Filled out from reference TRBV28 and TRBJ2-1, the complete variable domain reads DVKVTQSSRYLVKRTGEKVFLECVQDMDHENMFWYRQDPGLGLRLIYFSYDVKMKEKGDIPEGYSVSREKKERFSLILESASTNQTSMYLCASARRNEQFFGPGTRLTVL.

This clonotype was seen a few times. This rearrangement joins TRBV12-3 or TRBV12-4 to TRBJ2-1; D is undetermined. Trimming shortened V by 11 bases and J by 0 bases, and 8 bases separated the two germline ends. This CDR3 region has 12 residues. The CDR3 protein is CASAISYNEQFF. CDR3 sequence (DNA): TGTGCCTCGGCGATCTCCTACAATGAGCAGTTCTTC.